These 11 T cell receptor beta chains were all obtained from the same sample, sequenced in a study of T cell changes during pregnancy in multiple sclerosis (dated by TCRdb to 2018 to 2020). The library was obtained by the immunoSEQ multiplex PCR assay. As stored in TCRdb, this immuneACCESS dataset retains in-frame rearrangements with V and J assigned. A fraction of the clones does not appear; measured against another copy, unresolved V genes explain less than half of the discrepancy, and the remainder lacks a known reason. Within this sample are 35,000 or so clones, with about nine tenths of them counted one time only. The ten largest clones add up to about 0.72% of the sample. Specimen: CD4+ T cells from peripheral blood mononuclear cells, collected after pregnancy. The receptors shown here come from a female donor in good health, enrolled as a control in a pregnancy study.

The J gene is TRBJ2-1, the V gene TRBV28; 11 nucleotides match TRBD2. The CDR3 consists of 17 residues. With V trimmed by 5 bases and J by 4 bases, 10 bases remained unmatched. Germline CDR1 and CDR2: MDHEN and SYDVKM. The CDR3 loop reads CASSPDTLAGGYNEQFF. For the CDR3, the DNA is TGTGCCAGCAGTCCCGACACGCTAGCGGGAGGTTACAATGAGCAGTTCTTC.

The chain links TRBV6-1 to TRBJ2-1; 14 nucleotides match TRBD2. Trimming removed 4 bases from V and 8 bases from J; junction bases left unmatched: 4. The germline CDR1 and CDR2 sequences are MNHNS and SASEGT. CDR3 length equals 15 residues. CDR3 DNA sequence: TGTGCCAGCAGTGTCATGGGACTAGCGGGAGATGAGCAGTTCTTC. Encoded protein: CASSVMGLAGDEQFF.

The chain employs TRBV5-1 and TRBJ2-7; TRBD1 matches at 9 bases. Germline CDR1 and CDR2: SGHRS and YFSETQ. V dropped 4 bases and J dropped 2; count of bases not matched to a gene: 7. This CDR3 is 15 amino acids long. The CDR3 is CASSVAGTGTYEQYF. DNA for the CDR3: TGCGCCAGCAGCGTTGCCGGGACAGGGACCTACGAGCAGTACTTC.

The V call is TRBV7-6, the J call TRBJ1-2, with 12 bases aligning to TRBD1. Germline V gene data show CDR1 as SGHVS and CDR2 as FNYEAQ. Losses at the gene ends were 5 bases for V and 4 bases for J; bases not matched to a gene: 17. The CDR3 runs to 19 residues. The CDR3 sequence is CASSPGLRDRGRRGYGYTF. The CDR3 coding sequence is TGTGCCAGCAGCCCAGGCCTCCGGGACAGGGGGCGCCGGGGCTATGGCTACACCTTC.

The rearrangement uses TRBV28 and TRBJ2-7; a weak D match, TRBD2 (7 bases). There are 13 residues in the CDR3. Trimming took off 7 bases at V and 2 bases at J, with 12 bases between the two ends. Germline V lookup: CDR1 MDHEN, CDR2 SYDVKM. The CDR3 is CASTRGGPYEQYF. In nucleotides, the CDR3 is TGTGCCAGCACCAGGGGAGGGCCCTACGAGCAGTACTTC.

The V call is TRBV6-1, the J call TRBJ1-1; a possible D gene is TRBD1 (6 bases). CDR1 is MNHNS, CDR2 SASEGT, per germline. V lost 6 bases and J 1 base, leaving 12 bases between the germline ends. This CDR3 spans 14 amino acids. CDR3 in amino acids: CASRNRVANTEAFF. The CDR3 region has the DNA TGTGCCAGCAGGAACAGGGTTGCGAACACTGAAGCTTTCTTT.

This clone was detected once. This CDR3 is CASSLAEASSYNEQFF. The CDR3 DNA reads TGCGCCAGCAGCTTGGCTGAGGCCAGCTCCTACAATGAGCAGTTCTTC. The chain combines TRBV5-1 with TRBJ2-1; D is unresolved. Looked up from germline, CDR1 is SGHRS and CDR2 is YFSETQ. This CDR3 has 16 amino acids. V lost 0 bases to trimming and J lost 0 bases, with 10 bases between them.

V usage is TRBV7-2 and J usage is TRBJ2-7; a weak D match, TRBD2 (5 bases). Trimming took off 5 bases at V and 3 bases at J, with 11 bases between the two ends. Germline-derived CDR1 and CDR2 are SGHTA and FQGNSA. CDR3 length: 13 residues. CDR3 DNA: TGTGCCAGCAGCCCTAACGGGGTCTACGAGCAGTACTTC. Its translation: CASSPNGVYEQYF. Together with reference TRBV7-2 and TRBJ2-7, the CDR3 gives the full variable domain: GAGVSQSPSNKVTEKGKDVELRCDPISGHTALYWYRQSLGQGLEFLIYFQGNSAPDKSGLPSDRFSAERTGGSVSTLTIQRTQQEDSAVYLCASSPNGVYEQYFGPGTRLTVT.

The chain couples TRBV4-3 to TRBJ2-2, with a possible D match to TRBD2 (5 bases). Trimming pared 3 bases from V and 5 bases from J, leaving 22 bases between. Germline lookup yields CDR1 LGHNA and CDR2 YSLEER. The CDR3 has 18 amino acids. CDR3 in amino acids: CASSHPALASPRTGELFF. The CDR3 nucleotides read TGCGCCAGCAGCCACCCCGCCTTAGCGTCCCCGAGGACCGGGGAGCTGTTTTTT.

This clone has a handful of counts. The J gene is TRBJ1-1, the V gene TRBV6-6; 7 bases match TRBD1. The CDR3 loop spans 13 amino acids. Germline loops: CDR1 MNHNY, CDR2 SVGAGI (reference sequence). V shed 9 bases, J shed 2 bases, and the junction held 6 bases outside the gene matches. Here the CDR3 DNA reads TGTGCCAGTTCGGGACAGCCAAACACTGAAGCTTTCTTT. It yields the protein CASSGQPNTEAFF.

V usage is TRBV10-3 and J usage is TRBJ1-1; 9 bases align to TRBD1. The J segment lost 5 bases and the V segment lost 4 bases, leaving 8 bases of the junction unmatched. CDR1 and CDR2 (germline): ENHRY, SYGVKD. The CDR3 covers 15 residues. Here the CDR3 DNA reads TGTGCCATCAGTGGACAAGGACAGGGGTGGACTGAAGCTTTCTTT. This translates into CAISGQGQGWTEAFF.